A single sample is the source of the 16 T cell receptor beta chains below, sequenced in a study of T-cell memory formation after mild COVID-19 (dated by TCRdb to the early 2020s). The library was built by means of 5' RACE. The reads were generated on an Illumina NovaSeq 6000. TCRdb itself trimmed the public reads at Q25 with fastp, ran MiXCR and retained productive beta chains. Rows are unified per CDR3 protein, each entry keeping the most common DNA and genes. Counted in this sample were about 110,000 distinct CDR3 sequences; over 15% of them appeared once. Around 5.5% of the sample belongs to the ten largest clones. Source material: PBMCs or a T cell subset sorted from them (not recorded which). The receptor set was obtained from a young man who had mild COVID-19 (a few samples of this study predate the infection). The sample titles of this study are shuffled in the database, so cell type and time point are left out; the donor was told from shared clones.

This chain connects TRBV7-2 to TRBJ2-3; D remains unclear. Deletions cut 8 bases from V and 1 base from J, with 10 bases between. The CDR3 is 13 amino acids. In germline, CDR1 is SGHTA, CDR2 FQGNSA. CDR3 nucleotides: TGTGCCAGCCGCTCCTGGGGCACAGATACGCAGTATTTT. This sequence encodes CASRSWGTDTQYF.

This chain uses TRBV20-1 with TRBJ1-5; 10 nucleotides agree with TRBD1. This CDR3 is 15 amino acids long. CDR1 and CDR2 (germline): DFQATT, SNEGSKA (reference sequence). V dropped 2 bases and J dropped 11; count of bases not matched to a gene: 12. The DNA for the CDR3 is TGCAGTGCTAGACCTTGGGACAGGGGAATCCAGTCCCAGCATTTT. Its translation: CSARPWDRGIQSQHF.

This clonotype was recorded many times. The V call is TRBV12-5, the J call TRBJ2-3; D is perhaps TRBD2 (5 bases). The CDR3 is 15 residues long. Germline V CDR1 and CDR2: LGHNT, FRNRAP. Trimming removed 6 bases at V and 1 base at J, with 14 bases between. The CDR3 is CASGPPGFGTDTQYF. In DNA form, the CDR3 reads TGTGCTAGTGGCCCGCCGGGGTTTGGCACAGATACGCAGTATTTT.

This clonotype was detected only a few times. CDR3 nucleotide sequence: TGCGCCAGCAGCCCATCGCCGGGCCAGGGCTACGAGCAGTACTTC. This encodes CASSPSPGQGYEQYF. The chain links TRBV5-1 to TRBJ2-7, with D possibly matching TRBD1 (5 bases). CDR3 size: 15 residues. Germline V gene lookup returns CDR1 SGHRS and CDR2 YFSETQ. The V gene lost 4 bases and the J gene lost 3 bases, with 17 bases spanning the gap.

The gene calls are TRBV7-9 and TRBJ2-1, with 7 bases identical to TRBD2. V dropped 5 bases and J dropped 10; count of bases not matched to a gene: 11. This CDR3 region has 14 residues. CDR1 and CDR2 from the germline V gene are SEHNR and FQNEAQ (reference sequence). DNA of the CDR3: TGTGCCAGCAGCCTCCCGACTAGCATCCGGGAGCAGTTCTTC. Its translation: CASSLPTSIREQFF.

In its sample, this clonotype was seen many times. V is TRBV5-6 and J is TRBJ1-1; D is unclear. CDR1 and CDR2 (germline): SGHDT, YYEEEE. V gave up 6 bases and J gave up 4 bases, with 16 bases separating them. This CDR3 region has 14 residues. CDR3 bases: TGTGCCAGCAACCCTAGGGCAGGCCCCACTGAAGCTTTCTTT. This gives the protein CASNPRAGPTEAFF.

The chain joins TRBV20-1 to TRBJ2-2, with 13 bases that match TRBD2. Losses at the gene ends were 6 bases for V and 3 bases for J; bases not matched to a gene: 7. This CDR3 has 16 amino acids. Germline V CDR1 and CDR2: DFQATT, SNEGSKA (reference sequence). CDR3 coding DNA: TGCAGTGCGAGACTAGCGGGGGGCCCCGACACCGGGGAGCTGTTTTTT. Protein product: CSARLAGGPDTGELFF.

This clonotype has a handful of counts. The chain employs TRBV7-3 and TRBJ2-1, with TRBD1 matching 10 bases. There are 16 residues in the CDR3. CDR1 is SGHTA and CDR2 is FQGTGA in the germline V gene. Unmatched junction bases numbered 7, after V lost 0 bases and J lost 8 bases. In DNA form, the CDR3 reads TGTGCCAGCAGCTTAACCGGGACAGGGGCCCTCGATGAGCAGTTCTTC. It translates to CASSLTGTGALDEQFF.

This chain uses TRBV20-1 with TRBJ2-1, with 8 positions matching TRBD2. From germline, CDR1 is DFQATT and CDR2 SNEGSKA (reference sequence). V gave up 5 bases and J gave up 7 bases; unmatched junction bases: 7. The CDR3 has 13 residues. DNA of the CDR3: TGCAGTGCTTGGGGGACTAGGGCTAATGAGCAGTTCTTC. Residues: CSAWGTRANEQFF.

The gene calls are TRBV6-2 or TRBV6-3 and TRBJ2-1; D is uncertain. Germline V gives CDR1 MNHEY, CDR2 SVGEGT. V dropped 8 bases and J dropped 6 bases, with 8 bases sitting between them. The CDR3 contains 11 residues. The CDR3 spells CASADPNEQFF. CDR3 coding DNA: TGTGCCAGCGCCGATCCCAATGAGCAGTTCTTC.

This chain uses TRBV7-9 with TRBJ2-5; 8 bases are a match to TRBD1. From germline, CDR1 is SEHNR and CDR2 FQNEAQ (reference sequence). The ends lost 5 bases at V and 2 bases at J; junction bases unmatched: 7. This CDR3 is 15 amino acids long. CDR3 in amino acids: CASSPRTGQQETQYF. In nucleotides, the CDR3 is TGTGCCAGCAGCCCCCGGACAGGGCAGCAAGAGACCCAGTACTTC.

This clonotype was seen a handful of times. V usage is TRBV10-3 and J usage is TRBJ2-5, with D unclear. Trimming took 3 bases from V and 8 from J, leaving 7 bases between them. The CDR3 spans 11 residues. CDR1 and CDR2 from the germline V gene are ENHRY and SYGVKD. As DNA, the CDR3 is TGTGCCATCAGTGATGGGTTAACCCAGTACTTC. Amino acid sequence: CAISDGLTQYF.

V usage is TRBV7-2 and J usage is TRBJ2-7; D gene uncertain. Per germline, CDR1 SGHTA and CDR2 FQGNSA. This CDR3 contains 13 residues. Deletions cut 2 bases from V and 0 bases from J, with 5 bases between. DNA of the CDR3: TGTGCCAGCAGCTTACCAGCCTCCTACGAGCAGTACTTC. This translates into CASSLPASYEQYF.

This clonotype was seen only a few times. The CDR3 bases are TGCAGTGCTCGGACAGGCGAAGAGCAGTACTTC. Residues: CSARTGEEQYF. The chain employs TRBV20-1 and TRBJ2-7; TRBD1 aligns across 7 bases. CDR3 size: 11 residues. V shed 5 bases and J 7 bases; nucleotides not matched to a gene: 5. Germline assignment: CDR1 DFQATT and CDR2 SNEGSKA (reference sequence).

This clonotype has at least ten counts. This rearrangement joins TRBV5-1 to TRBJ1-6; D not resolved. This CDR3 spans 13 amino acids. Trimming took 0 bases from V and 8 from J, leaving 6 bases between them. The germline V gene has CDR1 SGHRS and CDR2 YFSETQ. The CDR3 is CASSLDTDSPLHF. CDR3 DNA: TGCGCCAGCAGCTTGGATACAGATTCACCCCTCCACTTT.

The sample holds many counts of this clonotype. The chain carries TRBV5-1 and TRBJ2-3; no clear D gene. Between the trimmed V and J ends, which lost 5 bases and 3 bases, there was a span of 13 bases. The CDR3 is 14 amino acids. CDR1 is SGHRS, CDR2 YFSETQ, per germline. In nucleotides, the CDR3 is TGCGCCAGCAGAGTGTTTTGGGGTACAGATACGCAGTATTTT. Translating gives CASRVFWGTDTQYF.